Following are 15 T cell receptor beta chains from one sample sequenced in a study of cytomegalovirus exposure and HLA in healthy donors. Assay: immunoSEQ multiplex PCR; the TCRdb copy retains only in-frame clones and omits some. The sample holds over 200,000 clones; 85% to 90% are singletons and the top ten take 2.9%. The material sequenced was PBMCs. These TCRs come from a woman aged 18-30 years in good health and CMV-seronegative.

This chain's CDR3 is CASSLAGREGTYEQYF. In DNA form, the CDR3 reads TGTGCCAGCAGCTTGGCCGGTCGGGAGGGCACCTACGAGCAGTACTTC. This chain links TRBV5-5 with TRBJ2-7; TRBD2 agrees at 8 bases. CDR1 and CDR2 from the germline V gene are SGHKS and YYEKEE (reference sequence). V lost 0 bases to trimming and J lost 2 bases; unmatched junction nucleotides: 7. CDR3 length equals 16 residues.

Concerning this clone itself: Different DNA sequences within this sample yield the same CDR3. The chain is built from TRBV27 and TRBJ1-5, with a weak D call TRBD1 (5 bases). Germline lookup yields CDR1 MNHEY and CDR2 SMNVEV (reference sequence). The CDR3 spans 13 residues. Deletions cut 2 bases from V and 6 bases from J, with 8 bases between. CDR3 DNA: TGTGCCAGCAGTTTACAGGGTATTCAGCCCCAGCATTTT. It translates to CASSLQGIQPQHF.

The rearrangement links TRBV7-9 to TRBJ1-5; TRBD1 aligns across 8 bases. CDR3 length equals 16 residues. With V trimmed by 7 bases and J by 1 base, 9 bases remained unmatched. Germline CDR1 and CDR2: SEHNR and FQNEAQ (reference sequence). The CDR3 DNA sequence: TGTGCCAGCACCGACTGGACAGGGAAAAGCAATCAGCCCCAGCATTTT. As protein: CASTDWTGKSNQPQHF.

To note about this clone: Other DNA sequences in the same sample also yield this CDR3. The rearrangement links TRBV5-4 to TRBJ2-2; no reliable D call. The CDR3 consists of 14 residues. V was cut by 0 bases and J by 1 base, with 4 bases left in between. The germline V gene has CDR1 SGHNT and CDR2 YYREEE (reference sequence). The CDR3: CASSLGQNTGELFF. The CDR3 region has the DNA TGTGCCAGCAGCTTGGGTCAGAACACCGGGGAGCTGTTTTTT.

CDR3 sequence: CASSSLDKDTGELFF. The CDR3 region has the DNA TGTGCCAGCAGTTCCCTGGACAAGGACACCGGGGAGCTGTTTTTT. The chain recombines TRBV27 with TRBJ2-2, with D possibly matching TRBD1 (5 bases). With 4 bases removed from V and 3 bases from J, the gap between germline ends came to 12 bases. The CDR3 runs 15 residues. Germline V gene lookup returns CDR1 MNHEY and CDR2 SMNVEV (reference sequence).

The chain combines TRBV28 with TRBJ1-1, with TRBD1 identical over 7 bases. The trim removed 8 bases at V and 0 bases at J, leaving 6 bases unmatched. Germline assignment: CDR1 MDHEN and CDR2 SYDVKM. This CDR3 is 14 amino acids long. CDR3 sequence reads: CASGEGQLNTEAFF. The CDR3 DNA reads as TGTGCCAGCGGAGAGGGACAGCTGAACACTGAAGCTTTCTTT.

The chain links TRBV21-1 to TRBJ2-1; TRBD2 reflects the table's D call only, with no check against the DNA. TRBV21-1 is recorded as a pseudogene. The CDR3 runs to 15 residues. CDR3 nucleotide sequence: TGTGCCAGCAGCAAACTAACGGTCCACTACAATGAGCAGTTCTTC. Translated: CASSKLTVHYNEQFF.

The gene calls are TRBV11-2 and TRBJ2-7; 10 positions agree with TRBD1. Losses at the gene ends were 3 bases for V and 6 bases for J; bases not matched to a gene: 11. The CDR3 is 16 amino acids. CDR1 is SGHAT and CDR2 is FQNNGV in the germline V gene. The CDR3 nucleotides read TGTGCCAGCAGCTTTGCCGACAGGGGGCGTCGGGGCGAGCAGTACTTC. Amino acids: CASSFADRGRRGEQYF.

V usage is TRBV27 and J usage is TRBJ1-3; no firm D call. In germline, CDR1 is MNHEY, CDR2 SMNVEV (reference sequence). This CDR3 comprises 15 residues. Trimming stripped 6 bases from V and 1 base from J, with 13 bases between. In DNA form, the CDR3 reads TGTGCCAGCAGAGACACGATTGGGTCTGGAAACACCATATATTTT. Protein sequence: CASRDTIGSGNTIYF.

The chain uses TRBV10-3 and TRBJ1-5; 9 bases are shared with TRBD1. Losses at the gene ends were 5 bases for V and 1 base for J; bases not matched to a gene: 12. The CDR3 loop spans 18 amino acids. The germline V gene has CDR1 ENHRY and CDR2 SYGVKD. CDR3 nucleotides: TGTGCCATCAGTAAGAACAGGGGGCGCGGAATGAGCAATCAGCCCCAGCATTTT. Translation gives CAISKNRGRGMSNQPQHF.

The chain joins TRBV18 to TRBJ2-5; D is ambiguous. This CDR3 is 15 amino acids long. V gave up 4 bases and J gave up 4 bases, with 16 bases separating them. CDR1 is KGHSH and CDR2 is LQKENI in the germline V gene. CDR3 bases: TGTGCCAGCTCACGAACCGGGTCGCGGCCAGAGACCCAGTACTTC. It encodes CASSRTGSRPETQYF.

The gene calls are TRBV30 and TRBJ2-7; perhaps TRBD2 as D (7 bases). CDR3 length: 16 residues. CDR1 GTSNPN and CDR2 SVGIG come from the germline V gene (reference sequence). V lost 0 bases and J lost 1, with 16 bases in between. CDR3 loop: CAWSVRGRVGSYEQYF. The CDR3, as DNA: TGTGCCTGGAGTGTAAGGGGGAGGGTCGGGTCCTACGAGCAGTACTTC.

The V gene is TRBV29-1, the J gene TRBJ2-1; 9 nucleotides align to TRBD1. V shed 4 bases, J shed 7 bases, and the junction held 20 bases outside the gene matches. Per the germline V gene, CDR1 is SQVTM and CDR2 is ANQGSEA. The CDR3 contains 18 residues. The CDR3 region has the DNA TGCAGCGTTGTCACTAACCCACTAGGGACAGGGCCCTGGAATGAGCAGTTCTTC. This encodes CSVVTNPLGTGPWNEQFF.

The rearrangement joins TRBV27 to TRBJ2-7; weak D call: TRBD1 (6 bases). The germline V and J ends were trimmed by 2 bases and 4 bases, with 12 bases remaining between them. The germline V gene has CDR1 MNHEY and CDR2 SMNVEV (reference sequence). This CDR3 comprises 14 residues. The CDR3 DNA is TGTGCCAGCAGTTTAGGCGGACAGTATTACGAGCAGTACTTC. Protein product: CASSLGGQYYEQYF.

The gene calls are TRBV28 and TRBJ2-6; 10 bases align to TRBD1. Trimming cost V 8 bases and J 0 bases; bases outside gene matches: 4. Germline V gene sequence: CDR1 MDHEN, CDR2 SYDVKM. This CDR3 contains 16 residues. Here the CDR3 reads CASRDRGPSGANVLTF. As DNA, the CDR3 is TGTGCCAGCCGGGACAGGGGTCCCTCTGGGGCCAACGTCCTGACTTTC.